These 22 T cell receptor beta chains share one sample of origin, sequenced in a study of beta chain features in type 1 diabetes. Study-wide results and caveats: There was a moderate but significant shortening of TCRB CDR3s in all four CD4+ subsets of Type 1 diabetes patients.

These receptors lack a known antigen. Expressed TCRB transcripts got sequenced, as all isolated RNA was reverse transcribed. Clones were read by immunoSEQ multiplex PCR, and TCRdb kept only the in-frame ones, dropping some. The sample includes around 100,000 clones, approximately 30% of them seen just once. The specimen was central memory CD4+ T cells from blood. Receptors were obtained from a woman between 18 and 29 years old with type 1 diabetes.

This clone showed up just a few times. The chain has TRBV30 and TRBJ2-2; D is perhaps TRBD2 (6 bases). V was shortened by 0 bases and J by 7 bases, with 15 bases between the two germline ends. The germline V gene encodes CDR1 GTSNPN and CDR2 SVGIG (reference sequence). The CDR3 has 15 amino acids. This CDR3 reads CAWSVYGRVHGELFF. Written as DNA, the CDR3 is TGTGCCTGGAGTGTTTACGGGAGAGTTCACGGGGAGCTGTTTTTT.

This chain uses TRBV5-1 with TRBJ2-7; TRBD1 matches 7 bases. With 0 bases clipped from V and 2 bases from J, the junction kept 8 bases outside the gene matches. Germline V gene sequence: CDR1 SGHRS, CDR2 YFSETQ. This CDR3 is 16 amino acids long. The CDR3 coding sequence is TGCGCCAGCAGCTTGGAGACAGGGATAGCCGCCTACGAGCAGTACTTC. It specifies CASSLETGIAAYEQYF.

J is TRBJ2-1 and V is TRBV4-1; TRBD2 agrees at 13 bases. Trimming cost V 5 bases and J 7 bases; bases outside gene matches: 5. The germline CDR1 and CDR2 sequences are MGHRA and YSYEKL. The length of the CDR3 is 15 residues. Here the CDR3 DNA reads TGCGCCAGCAGCGTACTAGCGGGAGGGAATAATGAGCAGTTCTTC. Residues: CASSVLAGGNNEQFF.

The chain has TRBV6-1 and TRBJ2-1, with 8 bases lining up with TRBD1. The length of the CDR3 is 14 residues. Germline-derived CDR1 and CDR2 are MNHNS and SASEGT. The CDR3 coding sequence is TGTGCTTTAACGGACAGGGTTGGTGACAATGAGCAGTTCTTC. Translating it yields CALTDRVGDNEQFF.

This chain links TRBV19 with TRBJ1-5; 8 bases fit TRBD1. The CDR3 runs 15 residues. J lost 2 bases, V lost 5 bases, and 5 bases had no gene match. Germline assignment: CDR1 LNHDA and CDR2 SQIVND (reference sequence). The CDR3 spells CASSATGVGNQPQHF. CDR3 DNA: TGTGCCAGTAGTGCGACAGGGGTTGGCAATCAGCCCCAGCATTTT.

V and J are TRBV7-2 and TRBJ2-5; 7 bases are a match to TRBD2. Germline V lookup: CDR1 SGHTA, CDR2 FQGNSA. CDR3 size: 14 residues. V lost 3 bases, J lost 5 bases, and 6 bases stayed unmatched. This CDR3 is CASSLLHGGETQYF. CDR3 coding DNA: TGTGCCAGCAGCTTGCTTCACGGGGGGGAGACCCAGTACTTC.

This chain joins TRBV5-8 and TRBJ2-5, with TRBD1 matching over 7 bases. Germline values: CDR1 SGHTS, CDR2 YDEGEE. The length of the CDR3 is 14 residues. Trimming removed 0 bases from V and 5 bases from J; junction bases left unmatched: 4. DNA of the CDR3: TGTGCCAGCAGCTTGGGGACAGGAGCGGAGACCCAGTACTTC. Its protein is CASSLGTGAETQYF. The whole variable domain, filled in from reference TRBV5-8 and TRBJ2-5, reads EAGVTQSPTHLIKTRGQQATLRCSPISGHTSVYWYQQALGLGLQFLLWYDEGEERNRGNFPPRFSGRQFPNYSSELNVNALELEDSALYLCASSLGTGAETQYFGPGTRLLVL.

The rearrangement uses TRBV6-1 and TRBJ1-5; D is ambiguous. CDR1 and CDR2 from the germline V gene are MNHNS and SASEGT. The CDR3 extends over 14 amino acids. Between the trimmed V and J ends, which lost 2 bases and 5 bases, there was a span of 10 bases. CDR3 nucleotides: TGTGCCAGCAGTGAATCGGGTGCGGATCAGCCCCAGCATTTT. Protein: CASSESGADQPQHF.

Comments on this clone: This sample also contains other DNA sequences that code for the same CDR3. CDR3 in amino acids: CAWSSSGTSVYDEQFF. In DNA, the CDR3 is TGTGCCTGGAGTTCTTCCGGGACTAGCGTATATGATGAGCAGTTCTTC. This chain joins TRBV30 and TRBJ2-1; 10 bases align to TRBD2. Per the germline V gene, CDR1 is GTSNPN and CDR2 is SVGIG (reference sequence). With 2 bases clipped from V and 8 bases from J, the junction kept 12 bases outside the gene matches. The CDR3 has 16 amino acids. Using reference TRBV30 and TRBJ2-1 for the parts outside the CDR3, the full variable domain is SQTIHQWPATLVQPVGSPLSLECTVEGTSNPNLYWYRQAAGRGLQLLFYSVGIGQISSEVPQNLSASRPQDRQFILSSKKLLLSDSGFYLCAWSSSGTSVYDEQFFGPGTRLTVL.

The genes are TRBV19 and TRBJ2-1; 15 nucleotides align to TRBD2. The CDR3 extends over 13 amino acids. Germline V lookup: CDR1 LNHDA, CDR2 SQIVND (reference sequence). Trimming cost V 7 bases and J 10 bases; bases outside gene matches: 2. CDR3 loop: CASKGLAGGEQFF. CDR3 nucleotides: TGTGCCAGTAAGGGACTAGCGGGGGGAGAGCAGTTCTTC.

Here the CDR3 reads CASRSTESSYEQYF. Here the CDR3 DNA reads TGTGCCAGCAGATCGACTGAGAGCTCCTACGAGCAGTACTTC. The rearrangement links TRBV2 to TRBJ2-7; D uncertain. Trimming took 6 bases from V and 0 from J, leaving 12 bases between them. Germline assignment: CDR1 SNHLY and CDR2 FYNNEI. This CDR3 contains 14 residues.

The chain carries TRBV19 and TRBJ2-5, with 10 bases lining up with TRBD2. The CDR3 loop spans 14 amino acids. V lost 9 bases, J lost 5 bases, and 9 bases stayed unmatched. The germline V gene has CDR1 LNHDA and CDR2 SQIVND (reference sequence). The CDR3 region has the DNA TGTGCCAGCCAACCACTAGCGGGACAGGAGACCCAGTACTTC. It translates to CASQPLAGQETQYF.

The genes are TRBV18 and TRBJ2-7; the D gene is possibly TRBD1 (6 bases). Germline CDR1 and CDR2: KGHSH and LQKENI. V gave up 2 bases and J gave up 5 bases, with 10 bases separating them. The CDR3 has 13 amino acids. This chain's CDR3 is CASSPNRDDEQYF. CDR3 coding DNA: TGTGCCAGCTCACCAAACAGGGATGACGAGCAGTACTTC.

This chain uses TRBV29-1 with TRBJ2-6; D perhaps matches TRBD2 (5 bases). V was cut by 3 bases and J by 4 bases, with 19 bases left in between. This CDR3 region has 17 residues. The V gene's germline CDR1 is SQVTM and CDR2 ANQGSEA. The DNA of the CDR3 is TGCAGCGTTGATGGGTCATCTCGGGGTGGAGGGGCCAACGTCCTGACTTTC. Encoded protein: CSVDGSSRGGGANVLTF.

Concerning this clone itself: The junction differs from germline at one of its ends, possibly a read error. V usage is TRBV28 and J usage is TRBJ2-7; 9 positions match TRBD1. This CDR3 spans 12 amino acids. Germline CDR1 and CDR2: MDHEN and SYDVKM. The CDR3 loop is CASRGPGTGMDF. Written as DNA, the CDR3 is TGTGCCAGCAGGGGTCCCGGGACAGGGATGGACTTC.

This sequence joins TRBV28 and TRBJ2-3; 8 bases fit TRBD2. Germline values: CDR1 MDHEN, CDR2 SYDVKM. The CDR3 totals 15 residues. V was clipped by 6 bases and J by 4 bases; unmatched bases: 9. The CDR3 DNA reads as TGTGCCAGCAGCACCAGCGGGAGCTGGGCAGATACGCAGTATTTT. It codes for CASSTSGSWADTQYF.

CDR3 residues: CASSLALAGVGNEQFF. The DNA of the CDR3 is TGCGCCAGCAGCTTGGCTCTAGCGGGAGTTGGGAATGAGCAGTTCTTC. The chain uses TRBV5-1 and TRBJ2-1; TRBD2 matches 10 bases. Trimming cost V 0 bases and J 7 bases; bases outside gene matches: 7. The CDR3 runs 16 residues. Germline assignment: CDR1 SGHRS and CDR2 YFSETQ.

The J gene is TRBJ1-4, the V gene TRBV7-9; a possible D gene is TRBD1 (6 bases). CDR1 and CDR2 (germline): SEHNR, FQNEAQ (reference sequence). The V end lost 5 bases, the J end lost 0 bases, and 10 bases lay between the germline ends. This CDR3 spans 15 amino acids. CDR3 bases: TGTGCCAGCAGCGTACAGGGTTCAACTAATGAAAAACTGTTTTTT. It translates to CASSVQGSTNEKLFF. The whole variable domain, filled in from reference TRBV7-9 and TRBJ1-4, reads DTGVSQNPRHKITKRGQNVTFRCDPISEHNRLYWYRQTLGQGPEFLTYFQNEAQLEKSRLLSDRFSAERPKGSFSTLEIQRTEQGDSAMYLCASSVQGSTNEKLFFGSGTQLSVL.

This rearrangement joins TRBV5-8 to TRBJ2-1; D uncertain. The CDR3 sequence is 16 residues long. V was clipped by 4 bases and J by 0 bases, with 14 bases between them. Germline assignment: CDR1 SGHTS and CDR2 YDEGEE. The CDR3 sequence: CASSDPTGDSYNEQFF. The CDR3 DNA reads TGTGCCAGCAGCGACCCGACTGGTGACTCCTACAATGAGCAGTTCTTC.

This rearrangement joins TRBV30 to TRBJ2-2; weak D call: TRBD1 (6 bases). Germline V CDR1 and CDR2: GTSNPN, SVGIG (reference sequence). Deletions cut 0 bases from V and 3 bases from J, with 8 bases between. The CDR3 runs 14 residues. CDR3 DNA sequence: TGTGCCTGGAGTGTAAACAGGGACACCGGGGAGCTGTTTTTT. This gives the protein CAWSVNRDTGELFF.

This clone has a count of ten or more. CDR3 loop: CASSFGGTNQGRELFF. In DNA, the CDR3 is TGTGCCAGCAGCTTCGGGGGGACAAACCAAGGAAGGGAGCTGTTTTTT. The V and J genes are TRBV5-5 and TRBJ2-2; D is possibly TRBD2 (7 bases). The CDR3 length is 16 residues. Germline V lookup: CDR1 SGHKS, CDR2 YYEKEE (reference sequence). V lost 2 bases to trimming and J lost 9 bases, with 20 bases between them.

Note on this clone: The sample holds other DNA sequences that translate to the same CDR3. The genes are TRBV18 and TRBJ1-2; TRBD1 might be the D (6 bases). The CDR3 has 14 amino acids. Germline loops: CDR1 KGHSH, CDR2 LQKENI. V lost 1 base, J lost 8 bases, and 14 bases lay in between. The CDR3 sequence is CASSPRQGQWGYTF. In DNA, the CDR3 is TGTGCCAGCTCACCACGTCAGGGGCAGTGGGGCTACACCTTC. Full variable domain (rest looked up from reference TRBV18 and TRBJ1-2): NAGVMQNPRHLVRRRGQEARLRCSPMKGHSHVYWYRQLPEEGLKFMVYLQKENIIDESGMPKERFSAEFPKEGPSILRIQQVVRGDSAAYFCASSPRQGQWGYTFGSGTRLTVV.